This TCR beta chain was sequenced for a study of blood T cell repertoires in COVID-19. This CDR3 spans 15 amino acids. The V and J ends lost 1 base and 5 bases, in that order; junction bases with no gene match: 7. Germline values: CDR1 KGHSH, CDR2 LQKENI. The table lists this clone with a count of one. Profiling relied on immunoSEQ multiplex PCR, and the TCRdb table lists in-frame clones only, not all of them. The repertoire consists of fewer than 200,000 clones, with roughly nine tenths occurring once and the leading ten covering about 2.1%. This sequence joins TRBV18 and TRBJ2-7, with TRBD2 matching over 8 bases. The sequenced sample consisted of peripheral blood. This clonotype originated in a man younger than 30 who had recovered from COVID-19. The CDR3 sequence is CASSPLAGSGDEQYF. CDR3 DNA sequence: TGTGCCAGCTCACCACTAGCGGGGAGCGGCGACGAGCAGTACTTC.